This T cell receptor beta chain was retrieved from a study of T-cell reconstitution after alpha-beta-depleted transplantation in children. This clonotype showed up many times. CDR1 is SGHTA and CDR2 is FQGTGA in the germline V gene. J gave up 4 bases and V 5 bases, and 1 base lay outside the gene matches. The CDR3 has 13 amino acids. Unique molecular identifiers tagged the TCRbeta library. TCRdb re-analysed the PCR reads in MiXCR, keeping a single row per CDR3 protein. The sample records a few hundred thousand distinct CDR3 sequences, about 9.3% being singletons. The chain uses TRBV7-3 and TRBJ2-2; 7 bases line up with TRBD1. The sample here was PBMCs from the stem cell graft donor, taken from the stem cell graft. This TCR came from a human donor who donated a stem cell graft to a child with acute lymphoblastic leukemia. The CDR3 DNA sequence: TGTGCCAGCAGCCGACAGGGCACCGGGGAGCTGTTTTTT. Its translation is CASSRQGTGELFF.